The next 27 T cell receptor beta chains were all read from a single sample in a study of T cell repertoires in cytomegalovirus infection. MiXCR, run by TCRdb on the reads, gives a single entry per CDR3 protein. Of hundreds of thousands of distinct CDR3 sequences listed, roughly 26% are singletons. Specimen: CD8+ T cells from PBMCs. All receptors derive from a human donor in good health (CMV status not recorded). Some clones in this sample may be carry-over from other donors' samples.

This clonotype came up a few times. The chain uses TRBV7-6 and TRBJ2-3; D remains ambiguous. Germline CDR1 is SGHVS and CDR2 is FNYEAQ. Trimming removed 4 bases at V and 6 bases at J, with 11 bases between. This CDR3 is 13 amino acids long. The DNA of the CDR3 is TGTGCCAGCAGCTCCCTAGGTGGGGATACGCAGTATTTT. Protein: CASSSLGGDTQYF.

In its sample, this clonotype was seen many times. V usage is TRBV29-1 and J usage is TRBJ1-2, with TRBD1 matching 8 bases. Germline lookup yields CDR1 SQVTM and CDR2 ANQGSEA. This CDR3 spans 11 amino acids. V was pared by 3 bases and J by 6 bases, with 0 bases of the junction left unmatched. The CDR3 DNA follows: TGCAGCGTTGAGGACAGGGATGGCTACACCTTC. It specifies CSVEDRDGYTF.

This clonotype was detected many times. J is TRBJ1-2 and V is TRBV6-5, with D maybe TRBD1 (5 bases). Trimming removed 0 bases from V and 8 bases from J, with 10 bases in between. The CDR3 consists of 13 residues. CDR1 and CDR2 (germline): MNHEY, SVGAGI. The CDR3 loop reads CASSYSRGIGYTF. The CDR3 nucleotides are TGTGCCAGCAGTTACTCAAGGGGCATAGGCTACACCTTC.

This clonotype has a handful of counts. The CDR3 loop reads CASSEERGDRRFF. The CDR3 DNA is TGTGCCAGCAGTGAAGAGCGGGGGGACCGAAGGTTCTTC. This rearrangement joins TRBV2 to TRBJ2-1, with 9 bases that match TRBD2. The V gene end was trimmed by 1 base and the J gene end by 15 bases; junction bases not matched to a gene: 7. Germline V gene data show CDR1 as SNHLY and CDR2 as FYNNEI. This CDR3 has 13 residues.

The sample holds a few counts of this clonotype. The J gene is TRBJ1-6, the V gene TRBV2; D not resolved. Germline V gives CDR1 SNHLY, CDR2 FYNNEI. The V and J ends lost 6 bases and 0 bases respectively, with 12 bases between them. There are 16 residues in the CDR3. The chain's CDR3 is CASRGTSSSYNSPLHF. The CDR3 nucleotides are TGTGCCAGCAGGGGAACCTCAAGCTCCTATAATTCACCCCTCCACTTT.

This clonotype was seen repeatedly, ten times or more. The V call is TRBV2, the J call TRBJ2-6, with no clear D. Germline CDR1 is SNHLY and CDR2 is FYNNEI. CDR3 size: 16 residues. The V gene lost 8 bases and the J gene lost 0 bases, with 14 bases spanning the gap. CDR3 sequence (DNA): TGTGCCAGCCTGGTACCCACTCACTCTGGGGCCAACGTCCTGACTTTC. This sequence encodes CASLVPTHSGANVLTF.

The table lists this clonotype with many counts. CDR3 sequence: CASSPDFEQYF. The CDR3 DNA reads TGTGCCAGCAGCCCTGACTTCGAGCAGTACTTC. The chain combines TRBV7-2 with TRBJ2-7; D gene uncertain. CDR3 length equals 11 residues. V dropped 5 bases and J dropped 6 bases, with 8 bases sitting between them. CDR1 and CDR2 from the germline V gene are SGHTA and FQGNSA. The full variable domain, rest sourced from reference TRBV7-2 and TRBJ2-7, is GAGVSQSPSNKVTEKGKDVELRCDPISGHTALYWYRQSLGQGLEFLIYFQGNSAPDKSGLPSDRFSAERTGGSVSTLTIQRTQQEDSAVYLCASSPDFEQYFGPGTRLTVT.

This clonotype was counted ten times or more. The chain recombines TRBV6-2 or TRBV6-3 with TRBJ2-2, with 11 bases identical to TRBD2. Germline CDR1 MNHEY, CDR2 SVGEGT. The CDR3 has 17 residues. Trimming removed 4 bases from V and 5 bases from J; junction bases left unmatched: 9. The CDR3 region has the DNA TGTGCCAGCAGTTGGGTCTCGACTAGCGGGGTGACCGGGGAGCTGTTTTTT. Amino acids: CASSWVSTSGVTGELFF.

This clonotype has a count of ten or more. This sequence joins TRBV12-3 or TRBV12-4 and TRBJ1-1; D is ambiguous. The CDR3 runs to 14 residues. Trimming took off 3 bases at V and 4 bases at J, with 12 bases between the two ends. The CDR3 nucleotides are TGTGCCAGCAGTTTTAGGGCGCCAACCACTGAAGCTTTCTTT. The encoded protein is CASSFRAPTTEAFF.

DNA of the CDR3: TGTGCCAGCAGAATCAAGGGTCCGAACACCGGGGAGCTGTTTTTT. Encoded protein: CASRIKGPNTGELFF. The V call is TRBV2, the J call TRBJ2-2; D call uncertain. Germline assignment: CDR1 SNHLY and CDR2 FYNNEI. Trimming took 6 bases from V and 0 from J, leaving 11 bases between them. The CDR3 is made up of 15 amino acids. The full variable domain, in which reference TRBV2 and TRBJ2-2 provide the parts outside the CDR3, is EPEVTQTPSHQVTQMGQEVILRCVPISNHLYFYWYRQILGQKVEFLVSFYNNEISEKSEIFDDQFSVERPDGSNFTLKIRSTKLEDSAMYFCASRIKGPNTGELFFGEGSRLTVL.

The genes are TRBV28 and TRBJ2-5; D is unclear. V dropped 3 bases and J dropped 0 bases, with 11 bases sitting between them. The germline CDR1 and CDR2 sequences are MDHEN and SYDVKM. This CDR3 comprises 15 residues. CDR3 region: CASSFPRLYQETQYF. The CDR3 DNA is TGTGCCAGCAGTTTCCCACGGTTGTACCAAGAGACCCAGTACTTC.

The CDR3 spells CASSESNDTQYF. The CDR3, as DNA: TGTGCCAGCAGTGAAAGTAATGATACGCAGTATTTT. This chain links TRBV2 with TRBJ2-3; no clear D. CDR1 and CDR2 from the germline V gene are SNHLY and FYNNEI. The CDR3 has 12 amino acids. V lost 2 bases and J lost 6, with 6 bases in between.

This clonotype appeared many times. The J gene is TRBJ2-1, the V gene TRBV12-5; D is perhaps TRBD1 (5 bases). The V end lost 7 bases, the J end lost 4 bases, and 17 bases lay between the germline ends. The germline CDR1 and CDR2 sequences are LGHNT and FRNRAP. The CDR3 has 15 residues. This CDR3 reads CASAWTPRFYNEQFF. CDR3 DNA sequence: TGTGCTAGTGCCTGGACACCGCGATTTTACAATGAGCAGTTCTTC.

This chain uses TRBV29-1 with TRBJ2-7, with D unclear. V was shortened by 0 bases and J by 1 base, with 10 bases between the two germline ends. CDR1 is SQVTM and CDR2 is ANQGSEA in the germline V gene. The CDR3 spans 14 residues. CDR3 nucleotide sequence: TGCAGCGTTGAAGACCGGGCCTTGTCCTACGAGCAGTACTTC. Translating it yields CSVEDRALSYEQYF.

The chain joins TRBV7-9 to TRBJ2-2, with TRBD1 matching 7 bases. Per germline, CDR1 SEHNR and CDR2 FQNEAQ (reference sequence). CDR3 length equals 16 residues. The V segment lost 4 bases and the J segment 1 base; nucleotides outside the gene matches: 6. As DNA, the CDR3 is TGTGCCAGCAGCTCGACGTGGGACAGGAACACCGGGGAGCTGTTTTTT. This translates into CASSSTWDRNTGELFF.

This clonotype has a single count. CDR3 in DNA: TGTGCCAGCAACCCTCGACTAGCGGGGGCCAATCTTGGGGAGCTGTTTTTT. Translated: CASNPRLAGANLGELFF. The chain employs TRBV11-3 and TRBJ2-2; 12 bases match TRBD2. V was clipped by 7 bases and J by 8 bases; unmatched bases: 14. The germline V gene has CDR1 SGHNT and CDR2 YENEEA. There are 17 residues in the CDR3.

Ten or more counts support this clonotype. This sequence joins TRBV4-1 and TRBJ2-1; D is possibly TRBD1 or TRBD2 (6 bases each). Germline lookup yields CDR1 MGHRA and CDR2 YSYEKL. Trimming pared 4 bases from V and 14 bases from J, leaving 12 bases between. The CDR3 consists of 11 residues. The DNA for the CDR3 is TGCGCCAGCAGCCTGCGGGACATGAAGTTCTTC. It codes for CASSLRDMKFF.

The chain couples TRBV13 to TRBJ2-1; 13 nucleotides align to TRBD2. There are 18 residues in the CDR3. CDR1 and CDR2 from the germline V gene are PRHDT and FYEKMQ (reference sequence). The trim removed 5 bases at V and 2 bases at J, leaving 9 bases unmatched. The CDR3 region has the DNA TGTGCCAGCAGCCCCTCTGGACTAGCGGGGGCCACCTACAATGAGCAGTTCTTC. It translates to CASSPSGLAGATYNEQFF.

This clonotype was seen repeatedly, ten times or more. CDR3 sequence reads: CASSLWGAASEQYV. CDR3 DNA sequence: TGTGCCAGCAGTTTATGGGGGGCTGCCTCCGAGCAGTACGTC. The chain is built from TRBV28 and TRBJ2-7; D may be TRBD1 (6 bases). CDR1 is MDHEN, CDR2 SYDVKM, per germline. There are 14 residues in the CDR3. With 0 bases removed from V and 6 bases from J, the gap between germline ends came to 12 bases.

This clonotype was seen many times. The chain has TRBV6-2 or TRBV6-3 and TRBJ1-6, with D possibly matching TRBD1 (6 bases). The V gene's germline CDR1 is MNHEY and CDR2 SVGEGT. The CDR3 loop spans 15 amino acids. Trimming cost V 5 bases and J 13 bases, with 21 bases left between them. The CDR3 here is CASSTATDQGNPLHF. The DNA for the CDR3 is TGTGCCAGCAGTACGGCGACAGATCAGGGGAATCCCCTCCACTTT.

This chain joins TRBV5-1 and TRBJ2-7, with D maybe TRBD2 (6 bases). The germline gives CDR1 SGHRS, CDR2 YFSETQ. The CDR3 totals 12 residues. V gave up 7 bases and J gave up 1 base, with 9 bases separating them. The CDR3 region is CASGGASYEQYF. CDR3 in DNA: TGCGCCAGCGGAGGGGCGTCCTACGAGCAGTACTTC.

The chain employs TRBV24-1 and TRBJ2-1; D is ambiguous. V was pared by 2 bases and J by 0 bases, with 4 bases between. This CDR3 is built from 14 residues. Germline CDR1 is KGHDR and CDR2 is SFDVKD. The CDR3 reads CATSDSRSYNEQFF. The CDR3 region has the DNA TGTGCCACCAGTGATTCCCGCTCCTACAATGAGCAGTTCTTC.

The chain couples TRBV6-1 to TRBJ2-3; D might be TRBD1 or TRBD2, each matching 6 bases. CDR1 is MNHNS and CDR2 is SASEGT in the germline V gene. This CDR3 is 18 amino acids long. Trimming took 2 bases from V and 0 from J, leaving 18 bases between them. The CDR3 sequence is CASSETGAVDPSTDTQYF. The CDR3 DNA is TGTGCCAGCAGTGAAACGGGGGCGGTGGACCCTAGCACAGATACGCAGTATTTT.

The chain's CDR3 is CAISESRFRDRTHTDTQYF. The CDR3 coding sequence is TGTGCCATCAGTGAGTCGCGTTTCCGGGACAGGACACACACAGATACGCAGTATTTT. The chain has TRBV10-3 and TRBJ2-3; 8 positions agree with TRBD1. The length of the CDR3 is 19 residues. V dropped 0 bases and J dropped 2; count of bases not matched to a gene: 13. The germline V gene has CDR1 ENHRY and CDR2 SYGVKD.

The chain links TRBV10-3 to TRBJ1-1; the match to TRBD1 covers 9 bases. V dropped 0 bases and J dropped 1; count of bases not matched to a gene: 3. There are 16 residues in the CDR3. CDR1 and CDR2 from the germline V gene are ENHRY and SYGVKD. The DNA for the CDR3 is TGTGCCATCAGTGAGTCGAGGGACAGGGAGAACACTGAAGCTTTCTTT. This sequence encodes CAISESRDRENTEAFF.

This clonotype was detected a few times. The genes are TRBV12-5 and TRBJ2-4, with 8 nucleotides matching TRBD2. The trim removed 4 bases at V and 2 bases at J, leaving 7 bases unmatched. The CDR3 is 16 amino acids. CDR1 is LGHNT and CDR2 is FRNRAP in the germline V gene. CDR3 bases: TGTGCTAGTGGTTCCCCGGGGGGGGGATCCAAAAACATTCAGTACTTC. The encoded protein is CASGSPGGGSKNIQYF.

The CDR3 sequence: CASISRPQGEKTQYF. The DNA of the CDR3 is TGTGCCAGCATCTCGAGGCCACAGGGGGAAAAGACCCAGTACTTC. The chain employs TRBV5-6 and TRBJ2-5; 8 bases map to TRBD1. CDR3 length: 15 amino acids. In germline, CDR1 is SGHDT, CDR2 YYEEEE. After removal of 6 bases from V and 6 bases from J, the junction contained 13 bases not matched to a gene.